The sample holds a few counts of the clone carrying this TCR beta chain. This CDR3 comprises 13 residues. The ends were cut back, 3 bases at V and 0 bases at J, with 9 bases in the middle. CDR1 is DFQATT, CDR2 SNEGSKA, per germline (reference sequence). UMIs and a universal primer site were added when TCR cDNA was made by 5'RACE template switching. TCRdb fed the 5' RACE reads into MiXCR, producing one record per CDR3 protein. The sample holds 500,000 to 650,000 distinct CDR3 sequences, over 9% seen once. This sample stems from a study of T cells after yellow fever vaccination. The chain links TRBV20-1 to TRBJ2-7; weak D call: TRBD1 (6 bases). The clonotype comes from a man aged 25-45 years who received the YFV17D yellow fever vaccine. The input for sequencing was PBMCs, taken on the day of the yellow fever booster vaccination. Here the CDR3 DNA reads TGCAGTGCTAGGAACAGGGACTCCTACGAGCAGTACTTC. As protein: CSARNRDSYEQYF.